These T cell receptor beta chains were read from a single sample in a study of CD8 T cells in Susac syndrome. TCRdb independently ran MiXCR on the immunoSEQ multiplex PCR reads; one entry per CDR3 protein. The table includes approximately 190,000 distinct CDR3 sequences, 85% to 95% detected once. Input material: CD8+ T cells from PBMCs. The receptors here all came from a human donor with Susac syndrome. Both conserved end residues are part of each CDR3. The D gene is left open where the match is weak. Clone size is given for some rows only: seen once, a few or many times, or a class if the clone is expanded.

>TRBV30|.|TRBJ2-3|.
TGTGCCTGGAGTGTACTAGGACGGAGCACAGATACGCAGTATTTT
CAWSVLGRSTDTQYF
>TRBV27|.|TRBJ1-3|TRBD1
TGTGCCAGCAGTTTCAGGGGGCTGGGAAACACCATATATTTT
CASSFRGLGNTIYF
>TRBV12-3/TRBV12-4|.|TRBJ1-5|TRBD1
TGTGCCAGCAGTTTTACAGGGGGCAATCAGCCCCAGCATTTT
CASSFTGGNQPQHF
>TRBV24-1|.|TRBJ2-7|.
TGTGCCACCAGTTCTGGGCACTCCAACGAGCAGTACTTC
CATSSGHSNEQYF
>TRBV7-3|once|TRBJ2-7|TRBD1
TGTGCCAGCAGCTTAAACTCCCCCGGACAGGGCTACGAGCAGTACTTC
CASSLNSPGQGYEQYF
>TRBV7-9|once|TRBJ2-7|TRBD1
TGTGCCAGCACGCGACAGGGTGGTAAAGAGCAGTACTTC
CASTRQGGKEQYF
>TRBV11-2|.|TRBJ2-2|.
TGTGCCAGCAGCTTGGCGCCCGGGGAGCTGTTTTTT
CASSLAPGELFF
>TRBV7-9|.|TRBJ2-2|TRBD1
TGTGCCAGCAGGAGACAGGGCAACACCGGGGAGCTGTTTTTT
CASRRQGNTGELFF
>TRBV6-5|.|TRBJ2-3|TRBD2
TGTGCCAGCAGTTACGGGACTAGCGGGAGGGATACGCAGTATTTT
CASSYGTSGRDTQYF
>TRBV5-4|.|TRBJ2-1|.
TGTGCCAGCAGCTTCCAGGGTTTTGACTACAATGAGCAGTTCTTC
CASSFQGFDYNEQFF
>TRBV5-6|.|TRBJ2-7|TRBD1
TGTGCCAGCAGCTCGGGACAGTCCTACGAGCAGTACTTC
CASSSGQSYEQYF
>TRBV12-3/TRBV12-4|.|TRBJ2-1|.
TGTGCCAGCACCTCCTCTAGATACAATGAGCAGTTCTTC
CASTSSRYNEQFF
>TRBV9|.|TRBJ1-4|.
TGTGCCAGCAGCGTAGTGTCCGGGGTAGGCGAAAAACTGTTTTTT
CASSVVSGVGEKLFF
>TRBV30|.|TRBJ2-1|.
TGTGCCTGGATGGGGGATTCCTACAATGAGCAGTTCTTC
CAWMGDSYNEQFF
>TRBV12-5|.|TRBJ2-7|TRBD1
TGTGCTAGTGTCCCGGGACAGGGCTCCTACGAGCAGTACTTC
CASVPGQGSYEQYF
>TRBV28|.|TRBJ2-5|TRBD2
TGTGCCAGCAGTTTTAGGCTAGCGGGGGACCAAGAGACCCAGTACTTC
CASSFRLAGDQETQYF
>TRBV3-1|.|TRBJ1-2|.
TGTGCCAGCAGCCAATCCCGGATCTATGGCTACACCTTC
CASSQSRIYGYTF
>TRBV27|.|TRBJ1-6|.
TGTGCCAGCAGTCGGCTTAATTCACCCCTCCACTTT
CASSRLNSPLHF
>TRBV2|.|TRBJ2-5|.
TGTGCCACTGAAGGGGTGTACCAAGAGACCCAGTACTTC
CATEGVYQETQYF
>TRBV7-9|.|TRBJ2-7|.
TGTGCCAGCAGCTCCGGGACCGGGGAAGAGCAGTACTTC
CASSSGTGEEQYF
>TRBV28|.|TRBJ1-4|.
TGTGCCAGCAGTCCCGGAACGGCCCCTTCGGTGGAACTGTTTTTT
CASSPGTAPSVELFF
>TRBV20-1|.|TRBJ1-5|.
TGCAGTGCGCCCCGGGGGTTTAATCAGCCCCAGCATTTT
CSAPRGFNQPQHF
>TRBV7-3|.|TRBJ2-2|TRBD1
TGTGCCAGCAGCCCGGACAGGACAAACACCGGGGAGCTGTTTTTT
CASSPDRTNTGELFF